The 27 T cell receptor beta chains below come from one sample, sequenced in a study of technical replicates of blood from a handful of donors. Assay used: immunoSEQ multiplex PCR; TCRdb lists only in-frame clones, some missing. Altogether approximately 79,000 clones are present, 95% being singletons, with the ten largest covering roughly 0.24%. The specimen sequenced was T cells isolated from PBMCs. These receptors originate from a human donor in good health.

The V gene is TRBV28, the J gene TRBJ2-7, with D unclear. The CDR3 is 11 residues long. The V and J ends lost 3 bases and 4 bases respectively, with 4 bases between them. Germline V gene data show CDR1 as MDHEN and CDR2 as SYDVKM. The CDR3 sequence is CASSFFYEQYF. The CDR3 DNA sequence: TGTGCCAGCAGTTTCTTTTACGAGCAGTACTTC.

The CDR3 coding sequence is TGTGCCAGCAGCCAAGAAGGGGTTATTTCCTACAATGAGCAGTTCTTC. It encodes CASSQEGVISYNEQFF. The chain uses TRBV4-2 and TRBJ2-1; D perhaps matches TRBD1 (5 bases). Trimming removed 0 bases at V and 1 base at J, with 10 bases between. The length of the CDR3 is 16 residues. Per the germline V gene, CDR1 is LGHNA and CDR2 is YNFKEQ.

The V gene is TRBV4-2, the J gene TRBJ1-1; the D is unclear. V lost 0 bases and J 1 base, leaving 9 bases between the germline ends. There are 15 residues in the CDR3. The germline V gene encodes CDR1 LGHNA and CDR2 YNFKEQ. The CDR3 nucleotides are TGTGCCAGCAGCCAAGACGCCGGTAAGAACACTGAAGCTTTCTTT. This encodes CASSQDAGKNTEAFF.

The chain has TRBV5-6 and TRBJ2-7; 9 bases are a match to TRBD1. The CDR3 length is 16 residues. Looked up from germline, CDR1 is SGHDT and CDR2 is YYEEEE. The V and J ends lost 4 bases and 3 bases, in that order; junction bases with no gene match: 11. The CDR3 coding sequence is TGTGCCAGCAGCGACCAGGGGCGGGACAGGGTCTACGAGCAGTACTTC. Translating it yields CASSDQGRDRVYEQYF.

This chain links TRBV27 with TRBJ1-2, with 7 bases aligning to TRBD1. Germline CDR1 MNHEY, CDR2 SMNVEV (reference sequence). There are 15 residues in the CDR3. V shed 8 bases, J shed 5 bases, and the junction held 14 bases outside the gene matches. CDR3 residues: CASGKQGMAVYGYTF. As DNA, the CDR3 is TGTGCCAGCGGCAAACAGGGGATGGCTGTGTATGGCTACACCTTC.

This sequence joins TRBV4-1 and TRBJ2-1; 8 bases fit TRBD2. This CDR3 spans 16 amino acids. The germline V gene encodes CDR1 MGHRA and CDR2 YSYEKL. V was clipped by 7 bases and J by 8 bases; unmatched bases: 16. The CDR3 bases are TGCGCCAGCACCATCGGCAGGGGACTAGTAGTGCATGAGCAGTTCTTC. Translation: CASTIGRGLVVHEQFF.

The rearrangement links TRBV14 to TRBJ2-7; D may be TRBD1 (6 bases). The V gene lost 4 bases and the J gene lost 4 bases, with 8 bases spanning the gap. Germline V gene data show CDR1 as SGHDN and CDR2 as FVKESK. This CDR3 region has 12 residues. The CDR3 DNA sequence: TGTGCCAGCAGCCTAGGGGGTTACGAGCAGTACTTC. Translating it yields CASSLGGYEQYF.

This chain connects TRBV28 to TRBJ1-2, with 7 bases lining up with TRBD1. CDR1 and CDR2 from the germline V gene are MDHEN and SYDVKM. The CDR3 runs to 14 residues. Losses at the gene ends were 11 bases for V and 5 bases for J; bases not matched to a gene: 14. The CDR3 spells CAVKGAQRVYGYTF. The DNA for the CDR3 is TGTGCCGTTAAGGGGGCGCAGAGAGTGTATGGCTACACCTTC.

The rearrangement links TRBV7-9 to TRBJ2-3; D not resolved. V was shortened by 8 bases and J by 2 bases, with 5 bases between the two germline ends. The CDR3 consists of 11 residues. CDR1 and CDR2 (germline): SEHNR, FQNEAQ (reference sequence). Here the CDR3 DNA reads TGTGCCAGCCTCCTCACAGATACGCAGTATTTT. Its protein product is CASLLTDTQYF.

The rearrangement joins TRBV2 to TRBJ1-5; D is possibly TRBD1 (5 bases). CDR3 length: 15 residues. Germline CDR1 reads SNHLY; CDR2 reads FYNNEI. Trimming shortened V by 5 bases and J by 5 bases, and 16 bases separated the two germline ends. CDR3 protein: CASSRWTGGYQPQHF. Written as DNA, the CDR3 is TGTGCCAGCAGTCGATGGACCGGGGGATATCAGCCCCAGCATTTT. Together with reference TRBV2 and TRBJ1-5, the CDR3 gives the full variable domain: EPEVTQTPSHQVTQMGQEVILRCVPISNHLYFYWYRQILGQKVEFLVSFYNNEISEKSEIFDDQFSVERPDGSNFTLKIRSTKLEDSAMYFCASSRWTGGYQPQHFGDGTRLSIL.

The V call is TRBV6-1, the J call TRBJ1-2, with D perhaps matching TRBD1 (6 bases). Germline CDR1 and CDR2: MNHNS and SASEGT. Trimming left V 3 bases short and J 6 bases short, with 14 bases between. The CDR3 loop spans 14 amino acids. The CDR3, as DNA: TGTGCCAGCAGTGAGAGAGGACAGCAGGATGGCTACACCTTC. It yields the protein CASSERGQQDGYTF.

V and J are TRBV9 and TRBJ1-1; D unclear. Per the germline V gene, CDR1 is SGDLS and CDR2 is YYNGEE. This CDR3 is 12 amino acids long. Trimming cost V 2 bases and J 5 bases, with 7 bases left between them. DNA for the CDR3: TGTGCCAGCAGCGTCTCGGGGACTGAAGCTTTCTTT. Residues: CASSVSGTEAFF.

The V call is TRBV2, the J call TRBJ1-3; D is perhaps TRBD1 (6 bases). Deletions cut 3 bases from V and 0 bases from J, with 12 bases between. Germline V gene sequence: CDR1 SNHLY, CDR2 FYNNEI. The CDR3 runs 16 residues. DNA for the CDR3: TGTGCCAGCAGTGAGACCGGGACATACTCTGGAAACACCATATATTTT. The encoded protein is CASSETGTYSGNTIYF.

The chain employs TRBV7-9 and TRBJ2-7; 9 nucleotides agree with TRBD1. The J segment lost 5 bases and the V segment lost 5 bases, leaving 7 bases of the junction unmatched. The CDR3 runs to 14 residues. Germline values: CDR1 SEHNR, CDR2 FQNEAQ (reference sequence). CDR3 coding DNA: TGTGCCAGCAGCAAACCGGGACAGGGACACGAGCAGTACTTC. Translating it yields CASSKPGQGHEQYF.

V and J are TRBV29-1 and TRBJ1-1; D perhaps matches TRBD1 (6 bases). Trimming cost V 5 bases and J 7 bases, with 11 bases left between them. Looked up from germline, CDR1 is SQVTM and CDR2 is ANQGSEA. This CDR3 spans 11 amino acids. Here the CDR3 DNA reads TGCAGCGTTAAACAGGGATTTGAAGCTTTCTTT. It codes for CSVKQGFEAFF.

V is TRBV9 and J is TRBJ2-1; 13 positions agree with TRBD2. Unmatched junction bases numbered 6, after V lost 2 bases and J lost 1 base. The CDR3 length is 18 residues. Germline-derived CDR1 and CDR2 are SGDLS and YYNGEE. DNA of the CDR3: TGTGCCAGCAGCGTCCGGACTAGCGGGAGATGGTCCTACAATGAGCAGTTCTTC. It yields the protein CASSVRTSGRWSYNEQFF.

CDR3 protein: CASRRTASGANVLTF. DNA of the CDR3: TGTGCCAGCAGGCGGACAGCTTCTGGGGCCAACGTCCTGACTTTC. This rearrangement joins TRBV2 to TRBJ2-6, with D possibly being TRBD1 (6 bases). There are 15 residues in the CDR3. V was clipped by 6 bases and J by 1 base, with 10 bases between them. From germline, CDR1 is SNHLY and CDR2 FYNNEI.

This clone was seen just once. The V call is TRBV27, the J call TRBJ2-7; 11 bases agree with TRBD2. V lost 9 bases and J lost 7; bases outside the gene matches: 11. CDR3 length: 14 amino acids. Looked up from germline, CDR1 is MNHEY and CDR2 is SMNVEV (reference sequence). For the CDR3, the DNA is TGTGCCAGGAAGAGACTAGCGGGACCCCCGGAGCAGTACTTC. Amino acid sequence: CARKRLAGPPEQYF.

The V gene is TRBV4-2, the J gene TRBJ2-7, with 8 bases lining up with TRBD2. Germline assignment: CDR1 LGHNA and CDR2 YNFKEQ. The CDR3 consists of 16 residues. J was trimmed by 4 bases and V by 4 bases; bases with no gene match: 12. The CDR3 bases are TGTGCCAGCAGCCCATCTATGACGGGGGGGATTTACGAGCAGTACTTC. Its protein product is CASSPSMTGGIYEQYF.

This rearrangement joins TRBV7-9 to TRBJ2-2; D is uncertain. The germline V and J ends were trimmed by 3 bases and 5 bases, with 7 bases remaining between them. Germline V gene data show CDR1 as SEHNR and CDR2 as FQNEAQ (reference sequence). This CDR3 has 13 amino acids. The DNA of the CDR3 is TGTGCCAGCAGCTTCATCGGGACCGGGGAGCTGTTTTTT. It codes for CASSFIGTGELFF.

The chain links TRBV28 to TRBJ1-4; D gene unclear. V was cut by 5 bases and J by 7 bases, with 8 bases left in between. Germline assignment: CDR1 MDHEN and CDR2 SYDVKM. This CDR3 has 12 residues. CDR3 residues: CASSKQFEKLFF. CDR3 bases: TGTGCCAGCAGTAAACAGTTTGAAAAACTGTTTTTT.

The chain employs TRBV19 and TRBJ1-5; possible D gene TRBD1, 5 bases. Between the trimmed V and J ends, which lost 3 bases and 1 base, there was a span of 10 bases. Germline-derived CDR1 and CDR2 are LNHDA and SQIVND (reference sequence). The length of the CDR3 is 15 residues. Written as DNA, the CDR3 is TGTGCCAGTAGTATTCCCCGGGGGAGCAATCAGCCCCAGCATTTT. Translation: CASSIPRGSNQPQHF.

This sequence joins TRBV6-1 and TRBJ1-4; D gene uncertain. Trimming took off 7 bases at V and 7 bases at J, with 19 bases between the two ends. The CDR3 has 15 residues. Germline-derived CDR1 and CDR2 are MNHNS and SASEGT. This chain's CDR3 is CASNSGPPGAEKLFF. The CDR3 nucleotides are TGTGCCAGCAACTCGGGTCCCCCGGGAGCTGAAAAACTGTTTTTT.

The V call is TRBV7-2, the J call TRBJ2-7, with 8 nucleotides matching TRBD2. V shed 6 bases, J shed 0 bases, and the junction held 13 bases outside the gene matches. This CDR3 region has 17 residues. Germline CDR1 is SGHTA and CDR2 is FQGNSA. The CDR3 DNA reads TGTGCCAGCAGGTCCCGGCGCGCGGGGGGCGGCTCCTACGAGCAGTACTTC. Protein: CASRSRRAGGGSYEQYF. Full variable domain (remainder filled in from reference TRBV7-2 and TRBJ2-7): GAGVSQSPSNKVTEKGKDVELRCDPISGHTALYWYRQSLGQGLEFLIYFQGNSAPDKSGLPSDRFSAERTGGSVSTLTIQRTQQEDSAVYLCASRSRRAGGGSYEQYFGPGTRLTVT.

The V and J genes are TRBV5-6 and TRBJ2-5; 7 bases are shared with TRBD1. CDR1 and CDR2 from the germline V gene are SGHDT and YYEEEE. The CDR3 runs 14 residues. The ends lost 2 bases at V and 5 bases at J; junction bases unmatched: 6. The CDR3 DNA sequence: TGTGCCAGCAGCTTCGGGACAGTGGTGGAGACCCAGTACTTC. As protein: CASSFGTVVETQYF.

The CDR3 DNA follows: TGCGCCAGCCTCCGGGACAATTGGATACCCAATGAGCAGTTCTTC. The encoded protein is CASLRDNWIPNEQFF. The V gene is TRBV10-2, the J gene TRBJ2-1; tentative D call: TRBD1 (6 bases). CDR3 length: 15 residues. The germline CDR1 and CDR2 sequences are WSHSY and SAAADI. The V and J ends lost 8 bases and 6 bases respectively, with 20 bases between them.

This clone appeared once. The gene calls are TRBV5-1 and TRBJ2-2; perhaps TRBD2 as D (5 bases). Germline CDR1 and CDR2: SGHRS and YFSETQ. Trimming took 0 bases from V and 0 from J, leaving 9 bases between them. This CDR3 has 16 residues. The CDR3 DNA reads TGCGCCAGCAGCTTGGTTCCGGGGACGAACACCGGGGAGCTGTTTTTT. This codes for CASSLVPGTNTGELFF.